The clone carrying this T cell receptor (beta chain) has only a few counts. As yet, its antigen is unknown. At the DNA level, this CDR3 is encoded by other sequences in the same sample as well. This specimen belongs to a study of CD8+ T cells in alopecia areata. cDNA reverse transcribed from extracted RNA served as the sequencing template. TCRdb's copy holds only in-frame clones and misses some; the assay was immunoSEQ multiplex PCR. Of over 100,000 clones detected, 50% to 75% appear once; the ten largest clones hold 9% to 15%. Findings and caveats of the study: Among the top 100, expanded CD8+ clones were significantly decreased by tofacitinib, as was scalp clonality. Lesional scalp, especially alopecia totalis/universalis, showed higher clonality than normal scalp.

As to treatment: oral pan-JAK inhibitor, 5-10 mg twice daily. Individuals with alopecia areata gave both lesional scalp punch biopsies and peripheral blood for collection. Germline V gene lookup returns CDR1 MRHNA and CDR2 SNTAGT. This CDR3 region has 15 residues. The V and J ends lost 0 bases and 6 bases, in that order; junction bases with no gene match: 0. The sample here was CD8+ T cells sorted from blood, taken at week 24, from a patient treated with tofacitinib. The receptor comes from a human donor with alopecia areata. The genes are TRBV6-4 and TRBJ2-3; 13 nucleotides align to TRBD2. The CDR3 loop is CASSDSTSGGDTQYF. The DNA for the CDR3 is TGTGCCAGCAGTGACTCGACTAGCGGGGGGGATACGCAGTATTTT.